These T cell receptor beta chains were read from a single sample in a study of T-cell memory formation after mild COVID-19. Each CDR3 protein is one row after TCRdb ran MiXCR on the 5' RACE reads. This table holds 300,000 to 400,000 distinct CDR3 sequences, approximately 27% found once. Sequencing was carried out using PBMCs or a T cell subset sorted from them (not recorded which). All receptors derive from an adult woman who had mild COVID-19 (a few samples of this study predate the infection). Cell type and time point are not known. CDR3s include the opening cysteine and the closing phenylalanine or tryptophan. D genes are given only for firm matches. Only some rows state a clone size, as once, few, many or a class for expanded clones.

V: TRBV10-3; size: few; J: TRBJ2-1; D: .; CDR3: CATRPDGRYNEQFF; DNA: TGTGCCACTCGACCAGATGGTCGCTACAATGAGCAGTTCTTC
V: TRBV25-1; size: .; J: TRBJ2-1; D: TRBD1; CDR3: CASSGDRGPNEQFF; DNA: TGTGCCAGCAGTGGGGACAGGGGTCCCAATGAGCAGTTCTTC
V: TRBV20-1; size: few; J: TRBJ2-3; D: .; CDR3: CSCLASTSTDTQYF; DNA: TGCAGTTGTTTAGCGTCCACTTCCACAGATACGCAGTATTTT
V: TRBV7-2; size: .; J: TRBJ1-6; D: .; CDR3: CASSYPNSPLHF; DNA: TGTGCCAGCAGCTATCCGAATTCACCCCTCCACTTT
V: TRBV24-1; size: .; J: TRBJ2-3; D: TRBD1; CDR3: CATSDTGGEVTDTQYF; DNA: TGTGCCACCAGTGATACAGGGGGCGAAGTAACAGATACGCAGTATTTT
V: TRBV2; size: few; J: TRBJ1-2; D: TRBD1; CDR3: CASRGTGRGYTF; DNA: TGTGCCAGCAGGGGGACAGGGAGAGGCTACACCTTC
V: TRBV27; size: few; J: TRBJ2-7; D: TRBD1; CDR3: CASSHGQGVFF; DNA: TGTGCCAGCAGTCACGGACAGGGGGTTTTCTTC
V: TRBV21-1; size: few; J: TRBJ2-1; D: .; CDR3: CASSHSGAVQTYNEQFF; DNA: TGTGCCAGCAGCCACTCAGGGGCCGTCCAGACCTACAATGAGCAGTTCTTC
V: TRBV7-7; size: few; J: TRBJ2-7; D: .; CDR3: CASSSGVWDEQYF; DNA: TGTGCTAGCAGTTCAGGGGTTTGGGACGAGCAGTACTTC
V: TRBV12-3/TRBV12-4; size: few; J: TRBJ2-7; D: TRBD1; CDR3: CASSHRQGSSYEQYF; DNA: TGTGCCAGCAGTCACAGACAGGGTAGTTCCTACGAGCAGTACTTC
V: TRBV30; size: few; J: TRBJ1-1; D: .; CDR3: CAWRVGGAGSDTEAFF; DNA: TGTGCCTGGAGGGTTGGTGGGGCAGGGTCCGACACTGAAGCTTTCTTT
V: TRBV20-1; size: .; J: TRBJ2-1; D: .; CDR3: CSARDRTRASYNEQFF; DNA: TGCAGTGCTAGAGATAGGACACGGGCTAGCTACAATGAGCAGTTCTTC
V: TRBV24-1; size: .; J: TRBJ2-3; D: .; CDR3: CATSRRGGTDTQYF; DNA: TGTGCCACCAGTCGGAGGGGTGGCACAGATACGCAGTATTTT
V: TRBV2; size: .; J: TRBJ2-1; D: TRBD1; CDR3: CASSRGQDSNEQFF; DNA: TGTGCCAGCTCCCGGGGACAGGACAGCAATGAGCAGTTCTTC
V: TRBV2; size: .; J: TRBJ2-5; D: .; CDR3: CASTPNGGETQYF; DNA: TGTGCCAGCACCCCGAATGGGGGAGAGACCCAGTACTTC
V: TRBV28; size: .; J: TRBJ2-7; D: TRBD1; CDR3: CARPKKTGQHYEQYF; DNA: TGTGCCAGGCCCAAGAAAACGGGACAGCACTACGAGCAGTACTTC
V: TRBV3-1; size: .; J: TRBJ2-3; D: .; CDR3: CASSQMSTRATQYF; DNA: TGTGCCAGCAGCCAAATGTCCACCAGGGCTACGCAGTATTTT
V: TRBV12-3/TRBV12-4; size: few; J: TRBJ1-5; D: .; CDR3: CASSFELQGKDSNQPQHF; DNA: TGTGCCAGCAGTTTCGAGCTACAAGGGAAAGATAGCAATCAGCCCCAGCATTTT
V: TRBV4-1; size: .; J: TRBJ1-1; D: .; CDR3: CASSPTRVRGETEAFF; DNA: TGCGCCAGCAGCCCAACCAGGGTTAGGGGGGAGACTGAAGCTTTCTTT
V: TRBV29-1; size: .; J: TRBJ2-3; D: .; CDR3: CSVVRERTDTQYF; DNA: TGCAGCGTTGTTCGGGAACGGACAGATACGCAGTATTTT
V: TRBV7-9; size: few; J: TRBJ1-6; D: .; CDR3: CASSSMAVGESPLHF; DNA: TGTGCCAGCAGCTCGATGGCCGTCGGGGAATCACCCCTCCACTTT
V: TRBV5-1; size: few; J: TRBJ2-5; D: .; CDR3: CASSPSAVEETQYF; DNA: TGCGCCAGCAGCCCGAGTGCGGTCGAAGAGACCCAGTACTTC
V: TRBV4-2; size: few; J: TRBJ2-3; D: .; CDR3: CASSQERRGEWADTQYF; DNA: TGTGCCAGCAGCCAAGAAAGGCGGGGAGAGTGGGCAGATACGCAGTATTTT
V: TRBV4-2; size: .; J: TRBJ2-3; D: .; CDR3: CASSQEVPGTDTQYF; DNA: TGTGCCAGCAGCCAAGAGGTTCCGGGCACAGATACGCAGTATTTT
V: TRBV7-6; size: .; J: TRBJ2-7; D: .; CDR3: CASSPSSGIYYEQYF; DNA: TGTGCCAGCAGCCCGAGCTCAGGGATTTATTACGAGCAGTACTTC
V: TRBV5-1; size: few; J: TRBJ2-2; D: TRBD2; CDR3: CASSLVRTEGLAGRSGELFF; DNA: TGCGCCAGCAGCTTGGTCCGGACAGAAGGACTAGCGGGAAGGAGTGGGGAGCTGTTTTTT
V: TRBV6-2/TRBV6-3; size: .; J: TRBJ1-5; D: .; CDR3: CASSFGAQQPQHF; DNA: TGTGCCAGCAGTTTCGGGGCCCAGCAGCCCCAGCATTTT
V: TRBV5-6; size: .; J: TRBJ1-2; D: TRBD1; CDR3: CASSWDRGRDGYTF; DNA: TGTGCCAGCAGCTGGGACAGGGGGCGAGATGGCTACACCTTC
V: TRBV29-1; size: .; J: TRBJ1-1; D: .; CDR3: CSVEPVPRNTEAFF; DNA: TGCAGCGTTGAACCCGTTCCGAGGAACACTGAAGCTTTCTTT
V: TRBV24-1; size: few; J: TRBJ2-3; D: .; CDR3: CATSDLSMSTQYF; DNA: TGTGCCACCAGTGATTTGAGCATGAGTACGCAGTATTTT
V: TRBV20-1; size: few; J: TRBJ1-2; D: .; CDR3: CSARDSQRNYGYTF; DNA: TGCAGTGCTAGAGACTCCCAGAGAAACTATGGCTACACCTTC
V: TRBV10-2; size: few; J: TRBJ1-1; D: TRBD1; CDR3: CASSPQGARTEAFF; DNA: TGCGCCAGCAGTCCACAGGGGGCTAGGACTGAAGCTTTCTTT
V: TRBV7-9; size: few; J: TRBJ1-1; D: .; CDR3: CASSLPLQDEAFF; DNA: TGTGCCAGCAGCTTACCTTTACAGGATGAAGCTTTCTTT